The 27 T cell receptor beta chains below were found in one sample sequenced in a study of blood T cell repertoires in COVID-19 (dated by TCRdb to 2018 to 2020). Library construction relied on the immunoSEQ multiplex PCR assay. Drawn from immuneACCESS, this table holds only the in-frame rearrangements with V and J called that TCRdb kept. Clones are partly lost; checked studies trace under half to an unresolved V gene and leave the rest unexplained. This sample comprises over 250,000 clones, roughly four fifths of them detected only once. The ten largest clonotypes hold around 4.1% of the sample. Sequenced: PBMCs or T cells enriched from blood (not recorded which). The receptor source for this set is a man aged 25-45 years with acute COVID-19.

This chain links TRBV27 with TRBJ2-3, with 11 bases aligning to TRBD2. Looked up from germline, CDR1 is MNHEY and CDR2 is SMNVEV (reference sequence). Unmatched junction bases numbered 5, after V lost 4 bases and J lost 2 bases. The CDR3 contains 16 residues. The CDR3 sequence is CASSYSGRASTDTQYF. The DNA of the CDR3 is TGTGCCAGCAGTTATAGCGGGAGGGCCTCCACAGATACGCAGTATTTT.

The rearrangement links TRBV14 to TRBJ1-2, with 7 positions matching TRBD1. CDR1 is SGHDN, CDR2 FVKESK, per germline. V was clipped by 3 bases and J by 5 bases; unmatched bases: 6. The CDR3 runs 14 residues. The CDR3 bases are TGTGCCAGCAGCCAGGGACAGTTGACATATGGCTACACCTTC. Translating gives CASSQGQLTYGYTF. The full variable domain, with the rest looked up from reference TRBV14 and TRBJ1-2, is EAGVTQFPSHSVIEKGQTVTLRCDPISGHDNLYWYRRVMGKEIKFLLHFVKESKQDESGMPNNRFLAERTGGTYSTLKVQPAELEDSGVYFCASSQGQLTYGYTFGSGTRLTVV.

The V and J genes are TRBV29-1 and TRBJ2-2, with D possibly TRBD2 on 7 matching bases. Germline values: CDR1 SQVTM, CDR2 ANQGSEA. The CDR3 covers 16 residues. V was trimmed by 3 bases and J by 2 bases, leaving 16 bases between them. The DNA of the CDR3 is TGCAGCGTTGAGGGGAGGGGGAGGCGTAACACCGGGGAGCTGTTTTTT. Its protein is CSVEGRGRRNTGELFF.

The chain is built from TRBV2 and TRBJ2-6, with D tentatively TRBD2 (6 bases). CDR1 is SNHLY, CDR2 FYNNEI, per germline. V shed 5 bases and J shed 0 bases, with 20 bases lying between them. The CDR3 sequence is 19 residues long. The CDR3 reads CASSWGPGLFDSGANVLTF. The CDR3 DNA reads TGTGCCAGCAGTTGGGGTCCGGGACTGTTTGACTCTGGGGCCAACGTCCTGACTTTC.

This chain uses TRBV18 with TRBJ2-5; the D is unclear. Germline lookup yields CDR1 KGHSH and CDR2 LQKENI. The V end was cut by 2 bases, the J end by 5 bases, with 6 bases between. CDR3 size: 12 residues. CDR3 region: CASSPVQETQYF. CDR3 nucleotides: TGTGCCAGCTCACCAGTACAGGAGACCCAGTACTTC.

V usage is TRBV4-1 and J usage is TRBJ1-2; TRBD1 aligns across 7 bases. V trimming: 3 bases; J trimming: 1 base; junction bases outside the gene matches: 8. This CDR3 is 16 amino acids long. Germline V gives CDR1 MGHRA, CDR2 YSYEKL. For the CDR3, the DNA is TGCGCCAGCAGCCACCTCACCCGGGACAGTAACTATGGCTACACCTTC. Protein: CASSHLTRDSNYGYTF.

The chain uses TRBV6-5 and TRBJ2-3, with 8 bases matching TRBD1. The CDR3 totals 15 residues. Germline-derived CDR1 and CDR2 are MNHEY and SVGAGI. Losses at the gene ends were 5 bases for V and 0 bases for J; bases not matched to a gene: 4. The CDR3 region has the DNA TGTGCCAGCAGTCAGGGACAGGAGAGCACAGATACGCAGTATTTT. Its translation is CASSQGQESTDTQYF.

The chain carries TRBV5-4 and TRBJ2-2; TRBD1 matches at 7 bases. CDR3 size: 13 residues. Germline V gene data show CDR1 as SGHNT and CDR2 as YYREEE (reference sequence). The J segment lost 14 bases and the V segment lost 0 bases, leaving 7 bases of the junction unmatched. The CDR3 here is CASSLDRDSNLFF. CDR3 DNA: TGTGCCAGCAGCTTGGACCGGGACAGCAATCTGTTTTTT.

This chain uses TRBV7-9 with TRBJ2-3; 12 bases are a match to TRBD2. The ends lost 5 bases at V and 4 bases at J; junction bases unmatched: 4. The CDR3 runs 15 residues. The V gene's germline CDR1 is SEHNR and CDR2 FQNEAQ (reference sequence). The CDR3 reads CASSPGLAGADTQYF. The CDR3 DNA reads TGTGCCAGCAGCCCGGGACTAGCGGGTGCAGATACGCAGTATTTT. Filled out from reference TRBV7-9 and TRBJ2-3, the complete variable domain reads DTGVSQNPRHKITKRGQNVTFRCDPISEHNRLYWYRQTLGQGPEFLTYFQNEAQLEKSRLLSDRFSAERPKGSFSTLEIQRTEQGDSAMYLCASSPGLAGADTQYFGPGTRLTVL.

This rearrangement joins TRBV5-4 to TRBJ1-5; D gene ambiguous. Trimming stripped 0 bases from V and 2 bases from J, with 9 bases between. This CDR3 region has 15 residues. Germline CDR1 SGHNT, CDR2 YYREEE (reference sequence). CDR3 protein: CASSLDGARNQPQHF. CDR3 coding DNA: TGTGCCAGCAGCTTGGACGGAGCCCGCAATCAGCCCCAGCATTTT.

The chain is built from TRBV19 and TRBJ2-3; 10 bases align to TRBD2. Germline CDR1 is LNHDA and CDR2 is SQIVND (reference sequence). The CDR3 consists of 15 residues. Trimming took 7 bases from V and 0 from J; bases not matched to a gene: 4. The CDR3 loop is CASTSGGPSTDTQYF. CDR3 DNA sequence: TGTGCCAGTACTAGCGGGGGTCCTAGCACAGATACGCAGTATTTT.

The chain recombines TRBV5-6 with TRBJ1-2; weak D call: TRBD1 (5 bases). CDR3 length: 13 residues. The V gene lost 4 bases and the J gene lost 5 bases, with 12 bases spanning the gap. Germline loops: CDR1 SGHDT, CDR2 YYEEEE. For the CDR3, the DNA is TGTGCCAGCAGCGGGGTCAGGGTTTATGGCTACACCTTC. Translation: CASSGVRVYGYTF. The whole variable domain, filled in from reference TRBV5-6 and TRBJ1-2, reads DAGVTQSPTHLIKTRGQQVTLRCSPKSGHDTVSWYQQALGQGPQFIFQYYEEEERQRGNFPDRFSGHQFPNYSSELNVNALLLGDSALYLCASSGVRVYGYTFGSGTRLTVV.

V usage is TRBV11-3 and J usage is TRBJ2-2; TRBD1 agrees at 12 bases. This CDR3 has 14 amino acids. CDR1 and CDR2 (germline): SGHNT, YENEEA. With V trimmed by 5 bases and J by 10 bases, 5 bases remained unmatched. CDR3: CASSTGTGGAELFF. CDR3 DNA: TGTGCCAGCAGCACCGGGACAGGGGGCGCGGAGCTGTTTTTT.

This rearrangement joins TRBV28 to TRBJ1-2; D is uncertain. The CDR3 is made up of 15 amino acids. Germline V gene lookup returns CDR1 MDHEN and CDR2 SYDVKM. Trimming removed 6 bases from V and 2 bases from J, with 16 bases in between. The CDR3 sequence: CASSPTGVSNYGYTF. The DNA of the CDR3 is TGTGCCAGCAGCCCCACGGGAGTCTCCAACTATGGCTACACCTTC.

The V and J genes are TRBV2 and TRBJ1-3; D might be TRBD1 (5 bases). This CDR3 has 13 amino acids. Germline loops: CDR1 SNHLY, CDR2 FYNNEI. V was shortened by 4 bases and J by 4 bases, with 8 bases between the two germline ends. The CDR3 loop is CASSVQGGNTIYF. CDR3 bases: TGTGCCAGCAGTGTTCAGGGAGGAAACACCATATATTTT.

This clone has only a few counts. The V and J genes are TRBV5-1 and TRBJ2-5, with no clear D. The CDR3 contains 14 residues. Between the trimmed V and J ends, which lost 2 bases and 5 bases, there was a span of 13 bases. Germline values: CDR1 SGHRS, CDR2 YFSETQ. In DNA form, the CDR3 reads TGCGCCAGCAGCTTTCAACCCATGCAGGAGACCCAGTACTTC. Amino acid sequence: CASSFQPMQETQYF.

The chain has TRBV2 and TRBJ1-2; 10 bases fit TRBD1. V was pared by 11 bases and J by 8 bases, with 5 bases of the junction left unmatched. Germline V gene lookup returns CDR1 SNHLY and CDR2 FYNNEI. The CDR3 covers 11 residues. The CDR3 protein is CAGQGEGGYTF. The CDR3 nucleotides read TGTGCCGGACAGGGGGAGGGAGGCTACACCTTC.

V usage is TRBV2 and J usage is TRBJ2-5; 7 bases fit TRBD1. V gave up 6 bases and J gave up 1 base; unmatched junction bases: 8. CDR1 is SNHLY, CDR2 FYNNEI, per germline. This CDR3 is 15 amino acids long. Here the CDR3 reads CASREAGGIQETQYF. For the CDR3, the DNA is TGTGCCAGCAGAGAGGCAGGGGGAATCCAAGAGACCCAGTACTTC. Full variable domain (remainder filled in from reference TRBV2 and TRBJ2-5): EPEVTQTPSHQVTQMGQEVILRCVPISNHLYFYWYRQILGQKVEFLVSFYNNEISEKSEIFDDQFSVERPDGSNFTLKIRSTKLEDSAMYFCASREAGGIQETQYFGPGTRLLVL.

V usage is TRBV19 and J usage is TRBJ1-1; D call uncertain. Trimming pared 5 bases from V and 1 base from J, leaving 11 bases between. Germline V gene sequence: CDR1 LNHDA, CDR2 SQIVND (reference sequence). This CDR3 contains 14 residues. The CDR3 DNA reads TGTGCCAGTAGTTCCTGGCGGGGGAACACTGAAGCTTTCTTT. Translating gives CASSSWRGNTEAFF.

The V gene is TRBV5-5, the J gene TRBJ2-5; 9 bases align to TRBD2. CDR1 and CDR2 from the germline V gene are SGHKS and YYEKEE (reference sequence). This CDR3 region has 16 residues. V lost 0 bases and J lost 5; bases outside the gene matches: 8. CDR3 in DNA: TGTGCCAGCAGCTTGGTTGCTGCGGGAGGGCCCGAGACCCAGTACTTC. As protein: CASSLVAAGGPETQYF.

The rearrangement links TRBV28 to TRBJ2-7; D unresolved. The CDR3 runs 16 residues. Germline V gene lookup returns CDR1 MDHEN and CDR2 SYDVKM. Trimming stripped 6 bases from V and 0 bases from J, with 18 bases between. For the CDR3, the DNA is TGTGCCAGCAGCAACCGTTTTCAGCGTAGCTCCTACGAGCAGTACGTC. Amino acids: CASSNRFQRSSYEQYV.

This sequence joins TRBV24-1 and TRBJ2-3; no clear D. This CDR3 contains 14 residues. Germline V gene lookup returns CDR1 KGHDR and CDR2 SFDVKD. Trimming took 4 bases from V and 5 from J, leaving 12 bases between them. In DNA form, the CDR3 reads TGTGCCACCAGTGACCAACCGGAGAGAGATACGCAGTATTTT. Protein: CATSDQPERDTQYF.

The V gene is TRBV28, the J gene TRBJ2-3; a weak D match, TRBD1 (7 bases). This CDR3 comprises 18 residues. V was pared by 6 bases and J by 2 bases, with 24 bases between. The V gene's germline CDR1 is MDHEN and CDR2 SYDVKM. CDR3 coding DNA: TGTGCCAGCAGCACTAGCCACGGGACAGCCTTACTCACAGATACGCAGTATTTT. Encoded protein: CASSTSHGTALLTDTQYF.

As for this clone: Other DNA sequences in the sample encode the same CDR3. V and J are TRBV19 and TRBJ1-2; 11 nucleotides match TRBD1. V was clipped by 6 bases and J by 4 bases; unmatched bases: 4. There are 14 residues in the CDR3. In germline, CDR1 is LNHDA, CDR2 SQIVND (reference sequence). The CDR3, as DNA: TGTGCCAGTAGCCCCGGGACAGGGGGCTATGGCTACACCTTC. The encoded protein is CASSPGTGGYGYTF.

CDR3 loop: CASSRDEQYV. CDR3 in DNA: TGTGCCAGCAGTCGAGACGAGCAGTACGTC. The chain has TRBV27 and TRBJ2-7, with no clear D. Trimming removed 5 bases from V and 5 bases from J, with 4 bases in between. Germline CDR1 and CDR2: MNHEY and SMNVEV (reference sequence). The CDR3 has 10 residues.

This chain connects TRBV2 to TRBJ2-1; 11 nucleotides line up with TRBD2. Germline CDR1 and CDR2: SNHLY and FYNNEI. This CDR3 has 15 amino acids. With 7 bases clipped from V and 7 bases from J, the junction kept 9 bases outside the gene matches. The CDR3 here is CASTTAGLAGNEQFF. The CDR3 nucleotides are TGTGCCAGCACCACGGCCGGACTAGCGGGTAATGAGCAGTTCTTC. The full variable domain, rest sourced from reference TRBV2 and TRBJ2-1, is EPEVTQTPSHQVTQMGQEVILRCVPISNHLYFYWYRQILGQKVEFLVSFYNNEISEKSEIFDDQFSVERPDGSNFTLKIRSTKLEDSAMYFCASTTAGLAGNEQFFGPGTRLTVL.

The rearrangement uses TRBV3-1 (or the pseudogene TRBV3-2) and TRBJ1-5, with a weak D call TRBD1 (5 bases). In germline, CDR1 is LGHDT, CDR2 YNNKEL (reference sequence). The ends were cut back, 2 bases at V and 6 bases at J, with 8 bases in the middle. The CDR3 loop spans 13 amino acids. CDR3 nucleotides: TGTGCCAGCAGCCAAAAAAGGGGTCAGCCCCAGCATTTT. As protein: CASSQKRGQPQHF.